The subject of this entry is one TCR beta chain. This clonotype was counted ten times or more. No cognate antigen has been identified for it. Base quality data are lacking; no much larger clone is found one base away. This specimen comes from a study of patients and donors after allogeneic stem cell transplantation (TCRdb year 2020). Libraries were constructed by RT-PCR. Data came from a NextSeq 550. Using fastp at Q25 and MiXCR, TCRdb reprocessed the public reads and kept productive beta chains. Rows merge per CDR3 protein into single entries with the most common DNA and genes. In all, the sample holds a few thousand distinct CDR3 sequences, and 3% to 4.5% of those were seen once. 35% to 40% of the sample belongs to the ten largest clones. The cysteine opens and the phenylalanine closes a CDR3 of 17 amino acids. Of the read, only the CDR3 DNA is kept; its 51 bases are in frame from base 1. From the germline V gene (reference sequence), CDR1 is SGHNT and CDR2 is YYREEE. Germline trimming: 3 bases from V, 6 bases from J; junction bases outside gene matches: 16.

This clonotype originated in a human donor who was either an allogeneic HSCT recipient or a stem cell or donor lymphocyte infusion donor (not recorded which). It is not recorded whose cells these are; they may come from a transplant donor. Sequences were obtained from blood, either unsorted or a sorted T cell fraction (not recorded which). This receptor chain uses TRBV5-4 and TRBJ2-3, with TRBD1 identical over 7 junction bases. The bases read TGTGCCAGCAGCTCCTCACCACAGGGGATAGCAGTGGATACGCAGTATTTT. Its protein is CASSSSPQGIAVDTQYF.